This T cell receptor (beta chain) was identified during a study of blood T cell repertoires in COVID-19. Overall study context: From T cells, B-cell-depleted T cells, or PBMCs came the material, which was cDNA or gDNA.

Per the germline V gene, CDR1 is SGHTA and CDR2 is FQGTGA. This CDR3 spans 15 amino acids. The ends lost 5 bases at V and 0 bases at J; junction bases unmatched: 5. Per the study methods: Amplification of reference gene primers provided the estimated nucleated cell counts. Data came from immunoSEQ multiplex PCR; TCRdb stores just in-frame clones and leaves some out. The DNA gave D and trimming, while V, J and clone size come from that table. The table records roughly 260,000 clones, about 85% of them present only once. V and J are TRBV7-3 and TRBJ2-3; TRBD2 matches 7 bases. Sequenced input: peripheral blood. The sequence derives from a man between 60 and 70 years old who had recovered from COVID-19. In DNA form, the CDR3 reads TGTGCCAGCAGCCGGGACTACCCTAGCACAGATACGCAGTATTTT. Amino acid sequence: CASSRDYPSTDTQYF. Variable domain in full (rest from reference TRBV7-3 and TRBJ2-3): GAGVSQTPSNKVTEKGKYVELRCDPISGHTALYWYRQSLGQGPEFLIYFQGTGAADDSGLPNDRFFAVRPEGSVSTLKIQRTERGDSAVYLCASSRDYPSTDTQYFGPGTRLTVL.